The present T cell receptor (beta chain) was sequenced within a study of identical twins. The V gene end was trimmed by 6 bases and the J gene end by 3 bases; junction bases not matched to a gene: 9. Per the germline V gene, CDR1 is MNHNS and CDR2 is SASEGT. The CDR3 sequence is 16 residues long. Study results and limitations: For out-of-frame alpha sequences shared by twins, low generation probability was in excess. Abundant beta clonotypes from cord blood bore fewer insertions; memory repertoires lacked this pattern.

There are a few counts of this clonotype. Its antigen remains unidentified. TCRdb redid the calling of the 5' RACE reads with MiXCR, one entry per CDR3 protein. This table holds about 660,000 distinct CDR3 sequences, 8.6% found once. Separately, the same data were catalogued under a study of yellow fever vaccine responses in identical twins.

The receptor comes from a young woman in good health. This chain links TRBV6-1 with TRBJ2-1, with 9 nucleotides matching TRBD1. The sequenced sample consisted of PBMCs. The CDR3, as DNA: TGTGCCAGCAGGCGCAAGGTGGGACAGGGCTACAATGAGCAGTTCTTC. Translating gives CASRRKVGQGYNEQFF.